The 25 T cell receptor beta chains presented below share a single source sample, sequenced in a study of T cells after yellow fever vaccination. TCRdb fed the 5' RACE reads into MiXCR, producing one record per CDR3 protein. Among hundreds of thousands of distinct CDR3 sequences listed, under 20% were seen once. The source material was PBMCs, sampled before the yellow fever booster vaccination. These receptors were taken from a man in his late teens or twenties who received the YFV17D yellow fever vaccine.

The J gene is TRBJ2-3, the V gene TRBV10-3; 7 nucleotides match TRBD1. V trimming: 7 bases; J trimming: 3 bases; junction bases outside the gene matches: 4. Germline loops: CDR1 ENHRY, CDR2 SYGVKD. There are 13 residues in the CDR3. The chain's CDR3 is CAITGTETDTQYF. The CDR3 DNA reads as TGTGCCATCACCGGGACAGAGACAGATACGCAGTATTTT.

A few counts support this clonotype. The rearrangement joins TRBV6-5 to TRBJ2-1, with 7 bases aligning to TRBD2. V lost 5 bases, J lost 3 bases, and 7 bases stayed unmatched. CDR3 length equals 15 residues. Per germline, CDR1 MNHEY and CDR2 SVGAGI. The CDR3 loop reads CASSIRRDYYNEQFF. The CDR3 DNA reads TGTGCCAGCAGTATTCGACGGGACTACTACAATGAGCAGTTCTTC.

The chain has TRBV12-3 or TRBV12-4 and TRBJ1-5, with 7 bases fitting TRBD1. The CDR3 extends over 16 amino acids. J gave up 0 bases and V 5 bases, and 7 bases lay outside the gene matches. The CDR3 DNA is TGTGCCAGCAGTCCCACAACAGGGGCTAGCAATCAGCCCCAGCATTTT. Translated, it gives CASSPTTGASNQPQHF.

The CDR3 DNA is TGTGCCAGCAGTTTATTGGGGCTAGCGGGGGGGCAGCAAGAGACCCAGTACTTC. Translated: CASSLLGLAGGQQETQYF. The chain carries TRBV12-3 or TRBV12-4 and TRBJ2-5; 12 bases line up with TRBD2. Trimming at V came to 2 bases and at J to 2 bases, leaving 9 bases not matched to a gene. This CDR3 has 18 amino acids.

The chain couples TRBV11-1 to TRBJ1-6; the D gene is possibly TRBD1 (6 bases). Looked up from germline, CDR1 is SGHAT and CDR2 is FQDESV (reference sequence). This CDR3 is 15 amino acids long. Between the trimmed V and J ends, which lost 5 bases and 9 bases, there was a span of 17 bases. This CDR3 is CASSHPRGNPSPLHF. CDR3 DNA: TGTGCCAGCAGCCATCCCAGGGGCAACCCTTCACCCCTCCACTTT.

This clonotype was counted between two and nine times. This chain uses TRBV20-1 with TRBJ1-6; D ambiguous. Germline V CDR1 and CDR2: DFQATT, SNEGSKA (reference sequence). The CDR3 contains 16 residues. The germline V and J ends were trimmed by 0 bases and 5 bases, with 14 bases remaining between them. This CDR3 is CSARDGLLGNNSPLHF. The CDR3 DNA reads TGCAGTGCTAGAGATGGTTTATTGGGGAATAATTCACCCCTCCACTTT.

This clonotype has at least ten counts. The V call is TRBV7-2, the J call TRBJ2-5, with D possibly called TRBD1 or TRBD2 (5 bases each). This CDR3 spans 13 amino acids. Looked up from germline, CDR1 is SGHTA and CDR2 is FQGNSA. V was cut by 6 bases and J by 3 bases, with 11 bases left in between. As DNA, the CDR3 is TGTGCCAGCAGTCGGGGCAGGGAAGAGACCCAGTACTTC. Amino acids: CASSRGREETQYF.

This chain links TRBV18 with TRBJ1-3; 8 bases agree with TRBD1. Germline V gene sequence: CDR1 KGHSH, CDR2 LQKENI. The length of the CDR3 is 16 residues. The junction had 10 bases not matched to a gene; V was cut back by 3 bases and J by 6 bases. CDR3 in amino acids: CASSPTGQDNTNTIYF. CDR3 nucleotide sequence: TGTGCCAGCTCACCCACGGGACAGGATAACACAAACACCATATATTTT. Combining the CDR3 with reference TRBV18 and TRBJ1-3 gives the whole variable domain NAGVMQNPRHLVRRRGQEARLRCSPMKGHSHVYWYRQLPEEGLKFMVYLQKENIIDESGMPKERFSAEFPKEGPSILRIQQVVRGDSAAYFCASSPTGQDNTNTIYFGEGSWLTVV.

The chain couples TRBV12-3 or TRBV12-4 to TRBJ1-4; 7 bases line up with TRBD1. The ends lost 6 bases at V and 4 bases at J; junction bases unmatched: 8. The CDR3 loop spans 15 amino acids. CDR3 nucleotide sequence: TGTGCCAGCAGCTGGGACAGTCGTTATAATGAAAAACTGTTTTTT. Its translation is CASSWDSRYNEKLFF.

This clonotype was recorded a few times. This chain joins TRBV13 and TRBJ2-3; D might be TRBD1 or TRBD2, each matching 5 bases. CDR3 length: 13 amino acids. The V and J ends lost 3 bases and 5 bases respectively, with 9 bases between them. From germline, CDR1 is PRHDT and CDR2 FYEKMQ (reference sequence). CDR3 sequence: CASSLGVRDTQYF. CDR3 DNA sequence: TGTGCCAGCAGCTTGGGGGTTAGAGATACGCAGTATTTT.

V is TRBV7-2 and J is TRBJ2-7; D might be TRBD2 (7 bases). The CDR3 covers 16 residues. Looked up from germline, CDR1 is SGHTA and CDR2 is FQGNSA. Trimming removed 6 bases at V and 1 base at J, with 19 bases between. The CDR3 bases are TGTGCCAGCAGTCAAAGGGGCGGGGGCCCTTCCTACGAGCAGTACTTC. It codes for CASSQRGGGPSYEQYF.

The genes are TRBV12-3 or TRBV12-4 and TRBJ1-1; perhaps TRBD1 as D (5 bases). The length of the CDR3 is 15 residues. V lost 5 bases and J 4 bases, leaving 17 bases between the germline ends. CDR3 loop: CASSHPGGESTEAFF. CDR3 nucleotide sequence: TGTGCCAGCAGTCACCCTGGGGGGGAGTCCACTGAAGCTTTCTTT.

V and J are TRBV20-1 and TRBJ2-5; 11 bases line up with TRBD2. V gave up 3 bases and J gave up 4 bases; unmatched junction bases: 13. CDR1 is DFQATT and CDR2 is SNEGSKA in the germline V gene (reference sequence). This CDR3 has 17 amino acids. The CDR3 loop is CSARTSLAGATGETQYF. The CDR3, as DNA: TGCAGTGCTAGGACCTCACTAGCGGGGGCTACGGGAGAGACCCAGTACTTC.

Many counts were recorded for this clonotype. This chain uses TRBV7-2 with TRBJ1-1; D is undetermined. The V gene lost 6 bases and the J gene lost 6 bases, with 11 bases spanning the gap. This CDR3 contains 12 residues. Germline V lookup: CDR1 SGHTA, CDR2 FQGNSA. CDR3 amino acids: CASRRREAEAFF. The CDR3 DNA reads TGTGCCAGCAGGCGCCGCGAGGCTGAAGCTTTCTTT.

J is TRBJ1-6 and V is TRBV7-2; no clear D gene. With 5 bases removed from V and 9 bases from J, the gap between germline ends came to 14 bases. The germline V gene encodes CDR1 SGHTA and CDR2 FQGNSA. The CDR3 contains 14 residues. The DNA for the CDR3 is TGTGCCAGCAGCCACACCCGGGAGATTTCACCCCTCCACTTT. Translation: CASSHTREISPLHF. The whole variable domain, filled in from reference TRBV7-2 and TRBJ1-6, reads GAGVSQSPSNKVTEKGKDVELRCDPISGHTALYWYRQSLGQGLEFLIYFQGNSAPDKSGLPSDRFSAERTGGSVSTLTIQRTQQEDSAVYLCASSHTREISPLHFGNGTRLTVT.

The chain carries TRBV20-1 and TRBJ1-1; 8 bases are shared with TRBD1. J was trimmed by 6 bases and V by 5 bases; bases with no gene match: 14. The CDR3 is 15 residues long. Germline CDR1 and CDR2: DFQATT and SNEGSKA (reference sequence). CDR3 in amino acids: CSAPKDRAIRAEAFF. The CDR3 DNA reads TGCAGTGCTCCCAAGGACAGGGCAATCAGGGCTGAAGCTTTCTTT.

This clonotype has a handful of counts. V gene TRBV5-1 combines with J gene TRBJ2-7; D perhaps matches TRBD1 (5 bases). The CDR3 is made up of 13 amino acids. V lost 4 bases and J lost 3, with 11 bases in between. CDR1 SGHRS and CDR2 YFSETQ come from the germline V gene. CDR3 bases: TGCGCCAGCAGCCCCCCAGGGTTCTACGAGCAGTACTTC. Translating it yields CASSPPGFYEQYF.

This clonotype showed up just a few times. V gene TRBV27 combines with J gene TRBJ2-1; possible D gene TRBD2, 6 bases. The CDR3 consists of 15 residues. Per germline, CDR1 MNHEY and CDR2 SMNVEV (reference sequence). Trimming cost V 0 bases and J 3 bases, with 9 bases left between them. CDR3 amino acids: CASSLSGRNYNEQFF. In nucleotides, the CDR3 is TGTGCCAGCAGTTTATCCGGGAGAAACTACAATGAGCAGTTCTTC.

The chain combines TRBV20-1 with TRBJ2-3, with D maybe TRBD2 (5 bases). Germline V CDR1 and CDR2: DFQATT, SNEGSKA (reference sequence). The CDR3 is 15 amino acids. V was clipped by 0 bases and J by 6 bases, with 16 bases between them. CDR3 in amino acids: CSARDPRGPGDTQYF. As DNA, the CDR3 is TGCAGTGCTAGAGATCCCCGCGGGCCCGGGGATACGCAGTATTTT.

The CDR3 region is CSATADSYQPQHF. The CDR3 region has the DNA TGCAGTGCTACGGCCGACAGCTATCAGCCCCAGCATTTT. The rearrangement uses TRBV20-1 and TRBJ1-5; tentatively, D is TRBD1 (5 bases). Germline CDR1 and CDR2: DFQATT and SNEGSKA (reference sequence). V was trimmed by 4 bases and J by 5 bases, leaving 12 bases between them. The CDR3 contains 13 residues.

This chain's CDR3 is CASSVPRGRETQYF. CDR3 nucleotide sequence: TGTGCCAGCAGCGTGCCGCGGGGGCGAGAGACCCAGTACTTC. This chain connects TRBV9 to TRBJ2-5, with D possibly matching TRBD2 (7 bases). The V end was cut by 2 bases, the J end by 4 bases, with 12 bases between. Germline V gene sequence: CDR1 SGDLS, CDR2 YYNGEE. This CDR3 is 14 amino acids long.

Only a few counts were recorded for this clonotype. The rearrangement uses TRBV11-2 and TRBJ1-2, with TRBD1 as a possible D gene (5 bases). The CDR3 has 17 residues. Germline values: CDR1 SGHAT, CDR2 FQNNGV. Trimming cost V 7 bases and J 1 base, with 22 bases left between them. The CDR3 here is CASTPGTGRTYNYGYTF. CDR3 coding DNA: TGTGCCAGCACCCCGGGAACAGGCCGGACTTATAACTATGGCTACACCTTC.

This rearrangement joins TRBV29-1 to TRBJ1-2, with a possible D match to TRBD1 (5 bases). V shed 7 bases and J shed 3 bases, with 15 bases lying between them. Germline values: CDR1 SQVTM, CDR2 ANQGSEA. The CDR3 length is 13 residues. The CDR3 region is CSGGAGAYYGYTF. In DNA form, the CDR3 reads TGCAGCGGTGGGGCCGGGGCTTACTATGGCTACACCTTC.

The chain links TRBV6-5 to TRBJ2-4, with 7 bases aligning to TRBD2. With 0 bases clipped from V and 7 bases from J, the junction kept 0 bases outside the gene matches. CDR1 MNHEY and CDR2 SVGAGI come from the germline V gene. The CDR3 length is 13 residues. CDR3 sequence reads: CASSYSGGNIQYF. The CDR3 bases are TGTGCCAGCAGTTACTCGGGAGGGAACATTCAGTACTTC.

The rearrangement joins TRBV6-2 or TRBV6-3 to TRBJ1-2, with D perhaps matching TRBD1 (6 bases). The CDR3 covers 14 residues. Trimming left V 2 bases short and J 8 bases short, with 15 bases between. CDR1 is MNHEY and CDR2 is SVGEGT in the germline V gene. This chain's CDR3 is CASSYRSQGKGYTF. The CDR3, as DNA: TGTGCCAGCAGTTACAGATCGCAGGGGAAGGGCTACACCTTC.